The 28 T cell receptor beta chains given below trace back to one sample, sequenced in a study of cytomegalovirus exposure and HLA in healthy donors. This PCR relied on a set of 60 Vbeta primers and 13 Jbeta primers. This table comes from immunoSEQ multiplex PCR, and its TCRdb copy is limited to in-frame clones, with some not included. The sample carries about 200,000 clones, approximately 79% recorded once. The sequenced sample was PBMCs. Source of these receptors: a girl aged 5 to 17 in good health and CMV-seropositive.

CDR3 region: CASSAGGAYEQYF. CDR3 DNA: TGTGCCAGCTCAGCTGGGGGGGCCTACGAGCAGTACTTC. The rearrangement links TRBV18 to TRBJ2-7; 7 bases are shared with TRBD2. Looked up from germline, CDR1 is KGHSH and CDR2 is LQKENI. Trimming removed 5 bases from V and 2 bases from J; junction bases left unmatched: 3. The CDR3 covers 13 residues.

The chain has TRBV4-1 and TRBJ2-5; the D gene is possibly TRBD1 (5 bases). The CDR3 is 14 amino acids. V was clipped by 4 bases and J by 0 bases, with 9 bases between them. Germline values: CDR1 MGHRA, CDR2 YSYEKL. CDR3 sequence: CASSLQGNQETQYF. The CDR3 DNA follows: TGCGCCAGCAGCCTTCAGGGTAACCAAGAGACCCAGTACTTC.

This clone was observed a handful of times. The chain recombines TRBV6-1 with TRBJ2-7, with TRBD2 as a possible D gene (5 bases). CDR1 and CDR2 from the germline V gene are MNHNS and SASEGT. The V end was cut by 6 bases, the J end by 2 bases, with 14 bases between. The CDR3 consists of 14 residues. The CDR3 sequence: CASSGSVGAYEQYF. The CDR3 region has the DNA TGTGCCAGCAGCGGAAGCGTGGGAGCCTACGAGCAGTACTTC.

The rearrangement links TRBV11-3 to TRBJ1-3, with unresolved D. The CDR3 has 13 residues. Looked up from germline, CDR1 is SGHNT and CDR2 is YENEEA. V lost 2 bases and J 10 bases, leaving 12 bases between the germline ends. The CDR3 coding sequence is TGTGCCAGCAGCTTATTACAGATGATGACCATATATTTT. Its protein product is CASSLLQMMTIYF. The whole variable domain, remainder taken from reference TRBV11-3 and TRBJ1-3, is EAGVVQSPRYKIIEKKQPVAFWCNPISGHNTLYWYLQNLGQGPELLIRYENEEAVDDSQLPKDRFSAERLKGVDSTLKIQPAELGDSAVYLCASSLLQMMTIYFGEGSWLTVV.

This rearrangement joins TRBV7-2 to TRBJ2-5; the match to TRBD2 covers 15 bases. The CDR3 is 16 amino acids. V was pared by 1 base and J by 6 bases, with 3 bases of the junction left unmatched. Per germline, CDR1 SGHTA and CDR2 FQGNSA. This CDR3 reads CASSLEGTSGGQTQYF. The CDR3 bases are TGTGCCAGCAGCTTAGAGGGGACTAGCGGGGGGCAGACCCAGTACTTC.

The genes are TRBV7-2 and TRBJ2-7; TRBD2 might be the D (5 bases). The germline V gene has CDR1 SGHTA and CDR2 FQGNSA. The CDR3 covers 14 residues. V shed 5 bases and J shed 3 bases, with 14 bases lying between them. DNA of the CDR3: TGTGCCAGCAGCCACAGCGGTGGAAACTACGAGCAGTACTTC. Its protein is CASSHSGGNYEQYF.

This rearrangement joins TRBV21-1 to TRBJ2-1; the DNA was not compared with TRBD2, the D call given in the table. TRBV21-1 is deemed a pseudogene. The CDR3 spans 14 residues. CDR3 residues: CASSTQTSGRRGFF. CDR3 DNA: TGTGCCAGCAGCACCCAGACTAGCGGCCGGAGGGGGTTCTTC.

This clone has more than one count but fewer than ten. This chain connects TRBV14 to TRBJ2-7; TRBD1 might be the D (5 bases). Germline lookup yields CDR1 SGHDN and CDR2 FVKESK. The CDR3 consists of 16 residues. V was shortened by 1 base and J by 2 bases, with 15 bases between the two germline ends. CDR3 DNA: TGTGCCAGCAGCCAAGGTTCGGCAGGGAAGGCCTACGAGCAGTACTTC. Residues: CASSQGSAGKAYEQYF.

The chain uses TRBV29-1 and TRBJ2-5; D is uncertain. The CDR3 runs to 15 residues. The V end lost 0 bases, the J end lost 5 bases, and 16 bases lay between the germline ends. The germline gives CDR1 SQVTM, CDR2 ANQGSEA. The CDR3 sequence: CSVEDGLEQVETQYF. The CDR3 bases are TGCAGCGTTGAAGATGGGTTAGAGCAGGTTGAGACCCAGTACTTC. Full variable domain (missing parts from reference TRBV29-1 and TRBJ2-5): SAVISQKPSRDICQRGTSLTIQCQVDSQVTMMFWYRQQPGQSLTLIATANQGSEATYESGFVIDKFPISRPNLTFSTLTVSNMSPEDSSIYLCSVEDGLEQVETQYFGPGTRLLVL.

The rearrangement links TRBV18 to TRBJ2-7; maybe TRBD1 (5 bases). Germline V lookup: CDR1 KGHSH, CDR2 LQKENI. This CDR3 has 13 amino acids. Between the trimmed V and J ends, which lost 2 bases and 3 bases, there was a span of 8 bases. CDR3 sequence: CASSPNRGYEQYF. As DNA, the CDR3 is TGTGCCAGCTCACCAAATAGGGGCTACGAGCAGTACTTC.

The rearrangement links TRBV4-3 to TRBJ1-1; D perhaps matches TRBD1 (5 bases). This CDR3 contains 16 residues. V was clipped by 0 bases and J by 0 bases, with 11 bases between them. Germline V gene lookup returns CDR1 LGHNA and CDR2 YSLEER. The CDR3 DNA reads TGCGCCAGCAGCCAAGACGCCGGGGGGGTGAACACTGAAGCTTTCTTT. Translating it yields CASSQDAGGVNTEAFF.

V and J are TRBV5-1 and TRBJ2-7, with 11 bases matching TRBD1. CDR3 size: 15 residues. The germline gives CDR1 SGHRS, CDR2 YFSETQ. V gave up 1 base and J gave up 3 bases; unmatched junction bases: 3. CDR3 loop: CASSLLGTGGYEQYF. The CDR3 DNA is TGCGCCAGCAGCTTGTTAGGGACAGGGGGCTACGAGCAGTACTTC. Full variable domain (remainder filled in from reference TRBV5-1 and TRBJ2-7): KAGVTQTPRYLIKTRGQQVTLSCSPISGHRSVSWYQQTPGQGLQFLFEYFSETQRNKGNFPGRFSGRQFSNSRSEMNVSTLELGDSALYLCASSLLGTGGYEQYFGPGTRLTVT.

Only a few counts were recorded for this clone. The chain joins TRBV6-6 to TRBJ2-2; tentative D call: TRBD2 (5 bases). The CDR3 consists of 13 residues. Germline CDR1 MNHNY, CDR2 SVGAGI (reference sequence). Trimming shortened V by 4 bases and J by 3 bases, and 6 bases separated the two germline ends. CDR3 DNA: TGTGCCAGCAGTTTCGGGGACACCGGGGAGCTGTTTTTT. Translating gives CASSFGDTGELFF.

On this clone: The same CDR3 also results from other DNA sequences found in this sample. J is TRBJ1-1 and V is TRBV6-5; 9 bases map to TRBD1. The V gene's germline CDR1 is MNHEY and CDR2 SVGAGI. Trimming removed 6 bases from V and 5 bases from J; junction bases left unmatched: 7. The CDR3 consists of 14 residues. CDR3: CASRPDRGRTEAFF. In nucleotides, the CDR3 is TGTGCCAGCAGGCCTGACAGGGGGAGGACTGAAGCTTTCTTT.

The sample holds a few counts of this clone. The CDR3 protein is CASSPAYPISPLHF. The CDR3 region has the DNA TGTGCCAGCAGCCCCGCCTACCCGATCTCACCCCTCCACTTT. This rearrangement joins TRBV6-5 to TRBJ1-6; D ambiguous. Per the germline V gene, CDR1 is MNHEY and CDR2 is SVGAGI. Trimming took off 6 bases at V and 10 bases at J, with 16 bases between the two ends. This CDR3 comprises 14 residues.

This clone was detected only once. The rearrangement joins TRBV11-3 to TRBJ2-3, with no clear D. CDR1 and CDR2 (germline): SGHNT, YENEEA. The CDR3 has 14 amino acids. Trimming shortened V by 2 bases and J by 4 bases, and 10 bases separated the two germline ends. The CDR3 is CASSLQFSSDTQYF. In nucleotides, the CDR3 is TGTGCCAGCAGCTTACAGTTCAGTTCAGATACGCAGTATTTT.

The chain has TRBV5-1 and TRBJ1-4; possible D gene TRBD1, 6 bases. Trimming shortened V by 8 bases and J by 5 bases, and 19 bases separated the two germline ends. Germline CDR1 and CDR2: SGHRS and YFSETQ. CDR3 length equals 15 residues. CDR3 region: CASATQGQENEKLFF. CDR3 nucleotides: TGCGCCAGTGCTACTCAGGGACAAGAAAATGAAAAACTGTTTTTT.

This chain connects TRBV7-9 to TRBJ2-7; 10 bases match TRBD1. The length of the CDR3 is 13 residues. With 8 bases clipped from V and 5 bases from J, the junction kept 6 bases outside the gene matches. From germline, CDR1 is SEHNR and CDR2 FQNEAQ (reference sequence). This CDR3 is CASAGQGVDEQYF. The CDR3 nucleotides are TGTGCCAGCGCCGGACAGGGGGTAGACGAGCAGTACTTC.

The V gene is TRBV4-1, the J gene TRBJ1-1; no clear D gene. Germline lookup yields CDR1 MGHRA and CDR2 YSYEKL. V was cut by 7 bases and J by 4 bases, with 13 bases left in between. CDR3 length equals 13 residues. CDR3 bases: TGCGCCAGCAAGGTTCGTGGAGGCACTGAAGCTTTCTTT. Translation gives CASKVRGGTEAFF.

Details on this clone: The germline gene is not matched at one end of the junction; a read error may be the cause. The chain is built from TRBV4-1 and TRBJ1-2; 8 nucleotides match TRBD1. CDR1 MGHRA and CDR2 YSYEKL come from the germline V gene. The CDR3 is 14 amino acids. The CDR3 DNA reads as TGCGCCAACAGCTTCCCGGACAGGGTAATTGGCTACACCTTC. Translated: CANSFPDRVIGYTF.

J is TRBJ1-2 and V is TRBV6-1; tentative D call: TRBD1 (5 bases). CDR1 is MNHNS and CDR2 is SASEGT in the germline V gene. The CDR3 has 14 residues. V was trimmed by 0 bases and J by 5 bases, leaving 10 bases between them. DNA for the CDR3: TGTGCCAGCAGTGAAGCCTTTGGGGCGTATGGCTACACCTTC. Protein sequence: CASSEAFGAYGYTF.

This chain joins TRBV19 and TRBJ2-5; D may be TRBD2 (6 bases). Trimming left V 3 bases short and J 9 bases short, with 17 bases between. Germline V CDR1 and CDR2: LNHDA, SQIVND (reference sequence). The CDR3 covers 14 residues. CDR3 in amino acids: CASSMEGPARAQYF. The CDR3 DNA follows: TGTGCCAGTAGTATGGAGGGGCCCGCAAGGGCCCAGTACTTC.

The chain recombines TRBV30 with TRBJ1-5; possibly TRBD1 for D (5 bases). Trimming removed 3 bases from V and 4 bases from J, with 13 bases in between. The germline V gene has CDR1 GTSNPN and CDR2 SVGIG (reference sequence). The CDR3 length is 14 residues. CDR3 coding DNA: TGTGCCTGGAGCGTAAGACAGCCGAATCAGCCCCAGCATTTT. Its protein product is CAWSVRQPNQPQHF.

V and J are TRBV5-1 and TRBJ2-1; maybe TRBD2 (5 bases). CDR3 length equals 16 residues. V dropped 0 bases and J dropped 3 bases, with 13 bases sitting between them. Germline-derived CDR1 and CDR2 are SGHRS and YFSETQ. The CDR3 bases are TGCGCCAGCAGCTTGGCCTCGGGGTACGTCTACAATGAGCAGTTCTTC. It codes for CASSLASGYVYNEQFF.

CDR3 sequence: CASSQAPGPYEQYF. DNA for the CDR3: TGCGCCAGCAGCCAAGCACCAGGGCCCTACGAGCAGTACTTC. The chain carries TRBV4-3 and TRBJ2-7; a weak D match, TRBD1 (5 bases). V lost 1 base to trimming and J lost 2 bases, with 9 bases between them. CDR1 is LGHNA, CDR2 YSLEER, per germline. The CDR3 has 14 residues.

The chain has TRBV2 and TRBJ1-4; no clear D. The ends were cut back, 6 bases at V and 8 bases at J, with 10 bases in the middle. The CDR3 totals 12 residues. Germline V gene data show CDR1 as SNHLY and CDR2 as FYNNEI. CDR3 sequence reads: CASRWEGEKLFF. The CDR3 DNA sequence: TGTGCCAGCAGGTGGGAGGGCGAAAAACTGTTTTTT. Looking up the rest from reference TRBV2 and TRBJ1-4 gives the full variable domain: EPEVTQTPSHQVTQMGQEVILRCVPISNHLYFYWYRQILGQKVEFLVSFYNNEISEKSEIFDDQFSVERPDGSNFTLKIRSTKLEDSAMYFCASRWEGEKLFFGSGTQLSVL.

The rearrangement uses TRBV11-3 and TRBJ2-3; 7 nucleotides align to TRBD2. Germline values: CDR1 SGHNT, CDR2 YENEEA. This CDR3 spans 16 amino acids. The ends lost 1 base at V and 0 bases at J; junction bases unmatched: 4. DNA of the CDR3: TGTGCCAGCAGCTTAGTTGCGGGGGTTAGCACAGATACGCAGTATTTT. Its protein is CASSLVAGVSTDTQYF. Using reference TRBV11-3 and TRBJ2-3 for the parts outside the CDR3, the full variable domain is EAGVVQSPRYKIIEKKQPVAFWCNPISGHNTLYWYLQNLGQGPELLIRYENEEAVDDSQLPKDRFSAERLKGVDSTLKIQPAELGDSAVYLCASSLVAGVSTDTQYFGPGTRLTVL.

The chain recombines TRBV5-8 with TRBJ2-5; 7 nucleotides align to TRBD2. J lost 4 bases, V lost 2 bases, and 5 bases had no gene match. This CDR3 spans 14 amino acids. Germline CDR1 reads SGHTS; CDR2 reads YDEGEE. Written as DNA, the CDR3 is TGTGCCAGCAGCTTCGGACGCGGGGGAGAGACCCAGTACTTC. Its translation: CASSFGRGGETQYF.